These 8 T cell receptor beta chains originate from one sample sequenced in a study of CD4+ T cells in melanoma. TCRdb's copy holds only in-frame clones and misses some; the assay was immunoSEQ multiplex PCR. The sample lists 15,000 or so clones, 62% occurring once. What was sequenced was cells from a culture (not recorded whether cultured in vitro). These receptors were taken from a human donor with melanoma.

V is TRBV7-3 and J is TRBJ1-1; a weak D match, TRBD1 (5 bases). The length of the CDR3 is 13 residues. V gave up 5 bases and J gave up 5 bases, with 12 bases separating them. Germline loops: CDR1 SGHTA, CDR2 FQGTGA. CDR3 protein: CASSLRRGTEAFF. The CDR3 nucleotides read TGTGCCAGCAGCCTCCGCCGGGGGACTGAAGCTTTCTTT.

This clone was detected once. Mismatch with germline at one junction end may stem from a read error. J is TRBJ1-2 and V is TRBV6-6; tentative D call: TRBD1 (5 bases). This CDR3 contains 13 residues. CDR1 is MNHNY and CDR2 is SVGAGI in the germline V gene (reference sequence). Written as DNA, the CDR3 is TGTGCCAGCAGTCCGCAACCAGGGACGGGGCTCGCCTTC. It is translated as CASSPQPGTGLAF.

This chain joins TRBV6-1 and TRBJ2-3; D remains ambiguous. Germline V gene lookup returns CDR1 MNHNS and CDR2 SASEGT. This CDR3 is 15 amino acids long. Trimming shortened V by 4 bases and J by 0 bases, and 11 bases separated the two germline ends. CDR3 loop: CASSGKAVSTDTQYF. The DNA of the CDR3 is TGTGCCAGCAGTGGCAAGGCCGTAAGCACAGATACGCAGTATTTT.

The rearrangement uses TRBV11-3 and TRBJ1-4; no definite D call. The germline V and J ends were trimmed by 2 bases and 14 bases, with 21 bases remaining between them. The CDR3 runs to 15 residues. Germline CDR1 and CDR2: SGHNT and YENEEA. CDR3 in DNA: TGTGCCAGCAGCTTACACGACGCCCCAACCGGCAGCCTGTTTTTT. It translates to CASSLHDAPTGSLFF.

The rearrangement joins TRBV11-2 to TRBJ2-2, with 9 bases aligning to TRBD1. CDR1 is SGHAT, CDR2 FQNNGV, per germline. CDR3 length: 16 residues. J was trimmed by 5 bases and V by 6 bases; bases with no gene match: 10. The CDR3 DNA follows: TGTGCCAGCAGAGGGCCGGGACAGGGTATGACCGGGGAGCTGTTTTTT. Protein product: CASRGPGQGMTGELFF.

This clone was counted only a few times. This chain links TRBV29-1 with TRBJ1-2, with 9 nucleotides matching TRBD1. This CDR3 contains 13 residues. V was clipped by 7 bases and J by 6 bases; unmatched bases: 9. Germline CDR1 and CDR2: SQVTM and ANQGSEA. The DNA of the CDR3 is TGCAGCGGGGGCCACGGGACAGGGCATGGCTACACCTTC. Its protein is CSGGHGTGHGYTF. Based on the CDR3 plus reference TRBV29-1 and TRBJ1-2, the full variable domain is SAVISQKPSRDICQRGTSLTIQCQVDSQVTMMFWYRQQPGQSLTLIATANQGSEATYESGFVIDKFPISRPNLTFSTLTVSNMSPEDSSIYLCSGGHGTGHGYTFGSGTRLTVV.

This chain uses TRBV5-1 with TRBJ2-5; the match to TRBD1 covers 7 bases. The CDR3 has 14 residues. The germline V gene encodes CDR1 SGHRS and CDR2 YFSETQ. V shed 4 bases, J shed 2 bases, and the junction held 5 bases outside the gene matches. The CDR3 protein is CASSGWTGQETQYF. The CDR3 DNA follows: TGCGCCAGCAGCGGATGGACAGGACAAGAGACCCAGTACTTC. The full variable domain, rest sourced from reference TRBV5-1 and TRBJ2-5, is KAGVTQTPRYLIKTRGQQVTLSCSPISGHRSVSWYQQTPGQGLQFLFEYFSETQRNKGNFPGRFSGRQFSNSRSEMNVSTLELGDSALYLCASSGWTGQETQYFGPGTRLLVL.

The rearrangement uses TRBV19 and TRBJ1-2; D is undetermined. V was clipped by 3 bases and J by 4 bases, with 18 bases between them. The germline V gene encodes CDR1 LNHDA and CDR2 SQIVND (reference sequence). The CDR3 consists of 16 residues. CDR3 DNA: TGTGCCAGTAGTATCGGGCCAGCTAGTTTAACCTATGGCTACACCTTC. The encoded protein is CASSIGPASLTYGYTF.